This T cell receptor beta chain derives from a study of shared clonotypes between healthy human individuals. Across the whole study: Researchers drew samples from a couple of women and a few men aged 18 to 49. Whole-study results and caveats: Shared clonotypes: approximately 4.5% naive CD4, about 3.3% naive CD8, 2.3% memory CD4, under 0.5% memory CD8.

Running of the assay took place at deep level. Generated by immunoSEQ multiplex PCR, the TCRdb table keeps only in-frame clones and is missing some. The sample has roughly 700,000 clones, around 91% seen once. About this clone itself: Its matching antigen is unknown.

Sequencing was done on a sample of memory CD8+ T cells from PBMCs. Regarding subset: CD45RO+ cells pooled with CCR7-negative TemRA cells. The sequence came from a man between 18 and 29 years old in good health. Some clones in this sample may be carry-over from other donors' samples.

The CDR3, as DNA: TGTGCCAGCAGTCCGCCCTTCGGTAGCGGCTACAATGAGCAGTTCTTC. The encoded protein is CASSPPFGSGYNEQFF. This chain links TRBV28 with TRBJ2-1; D is possibly TRBD2 (6 bases). The V and J ends lost 5 bases and 3 bases respectively, with 17 bases between them. This CDR3 has 16 amino acids. Germline lookup yields CDR1 MDHEN and CDR2 SYDVKM.